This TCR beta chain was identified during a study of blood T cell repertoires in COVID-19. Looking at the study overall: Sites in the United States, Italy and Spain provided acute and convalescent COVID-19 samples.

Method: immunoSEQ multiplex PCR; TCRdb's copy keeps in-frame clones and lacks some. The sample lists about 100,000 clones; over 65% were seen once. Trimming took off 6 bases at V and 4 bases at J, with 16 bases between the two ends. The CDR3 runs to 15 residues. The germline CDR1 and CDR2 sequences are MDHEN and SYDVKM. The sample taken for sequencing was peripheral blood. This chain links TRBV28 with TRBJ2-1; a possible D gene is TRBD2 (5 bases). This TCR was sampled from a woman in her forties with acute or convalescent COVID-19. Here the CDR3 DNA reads TGTGCCAGCAGAGGACCGGGATACGCATACAATGAGCAGTTCTTC. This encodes CASRGPGYAYNEQFF.